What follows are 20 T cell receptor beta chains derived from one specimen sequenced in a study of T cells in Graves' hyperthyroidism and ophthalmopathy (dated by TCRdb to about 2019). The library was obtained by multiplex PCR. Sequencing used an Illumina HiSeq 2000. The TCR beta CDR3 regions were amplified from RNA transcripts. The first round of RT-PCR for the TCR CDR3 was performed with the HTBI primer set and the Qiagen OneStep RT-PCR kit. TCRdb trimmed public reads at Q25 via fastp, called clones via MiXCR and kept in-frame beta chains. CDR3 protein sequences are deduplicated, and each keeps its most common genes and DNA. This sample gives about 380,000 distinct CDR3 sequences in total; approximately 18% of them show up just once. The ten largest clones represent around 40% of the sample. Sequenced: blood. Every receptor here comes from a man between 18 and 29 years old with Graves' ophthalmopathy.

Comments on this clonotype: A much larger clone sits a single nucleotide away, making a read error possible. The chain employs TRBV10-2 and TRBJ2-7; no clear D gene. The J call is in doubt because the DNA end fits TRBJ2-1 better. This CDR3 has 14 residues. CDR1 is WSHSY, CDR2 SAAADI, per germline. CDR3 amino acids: CASSELAPSYEQFF. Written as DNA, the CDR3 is TGCGCCAGCAGTGAGTTGGCGCCTTCCTACGAGCAGTTCTTC.

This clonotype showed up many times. CDR3 sequence: CASSLDFSYEQYF. The CDR3 DNA follows: TGTGCCAGCAGTTTGGACTTCTCCTACGAGCAGTACTTC. The V gene is TRBV28, the J gene TRBJ2-7, with D possibly being TRBD2 (5 bases). V lost 3 bases and J 0 bases, leaving 6 bases between the germline ends. Looked up from germline, CDR1 is MDHEN and CDR2 is SYDVKM. This CDR3 has 13 residues.

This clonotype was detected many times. Here the CDR3 reads CASSFGGAGELFF. The CDR3 nucleotides are TGTGCCAGCAGCTTTGGAGGGGCCGGGGAGCTGTTTTTT. The chain employs TRBV12-3 or TRBV12-4 and TRBJ2-2, with TRBD2 as a possible D gene (6 bases). CDR3 length: 13 amino acids. Deletions cut 6 bases from V and 6 bases from J, with 11 bases between.

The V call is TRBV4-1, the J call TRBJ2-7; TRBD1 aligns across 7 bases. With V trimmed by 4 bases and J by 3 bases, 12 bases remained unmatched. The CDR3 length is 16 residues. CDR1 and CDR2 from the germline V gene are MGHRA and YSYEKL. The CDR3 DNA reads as TGCGCCAGCAGCCCGACCCCGGACAGGTTAGACTACGAGCAGTACTTC. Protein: CASSPTPDRLDYEQYF.

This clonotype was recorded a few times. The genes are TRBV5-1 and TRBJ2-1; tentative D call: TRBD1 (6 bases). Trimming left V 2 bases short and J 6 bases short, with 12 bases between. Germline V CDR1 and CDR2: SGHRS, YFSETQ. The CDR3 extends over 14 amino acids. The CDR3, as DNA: TGCGCCAGCAGCTTCCCACAGGGTCCCAATGAGCAGTTCTTC. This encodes CASSFPQGPNEQFF.

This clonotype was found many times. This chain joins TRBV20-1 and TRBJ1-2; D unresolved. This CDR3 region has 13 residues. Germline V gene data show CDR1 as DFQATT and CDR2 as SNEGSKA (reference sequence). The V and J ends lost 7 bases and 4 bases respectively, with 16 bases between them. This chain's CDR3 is CSGQVGGFYGYTF. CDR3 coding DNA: TGCAGTGGGCAGGTGGGAGGATTCTATGGCTACACCTTC.

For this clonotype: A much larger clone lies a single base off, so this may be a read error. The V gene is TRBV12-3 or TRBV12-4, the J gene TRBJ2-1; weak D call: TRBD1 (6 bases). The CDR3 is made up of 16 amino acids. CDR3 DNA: TGTGCCAGCAGTTTAGGGCAGGGGATCTCCTACAATAAGCAGTTCTTC. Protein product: CASSLGQGISYNKQFF.

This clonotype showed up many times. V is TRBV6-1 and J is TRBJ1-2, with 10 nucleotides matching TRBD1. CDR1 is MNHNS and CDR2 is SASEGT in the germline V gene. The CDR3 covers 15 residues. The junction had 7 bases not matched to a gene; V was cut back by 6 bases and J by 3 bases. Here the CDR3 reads CASSPRTGGDYGYTF. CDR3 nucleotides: TGTGCCAGCAGCCCCAGGACAGGGGGGGACTATGGCTACACCTTC.

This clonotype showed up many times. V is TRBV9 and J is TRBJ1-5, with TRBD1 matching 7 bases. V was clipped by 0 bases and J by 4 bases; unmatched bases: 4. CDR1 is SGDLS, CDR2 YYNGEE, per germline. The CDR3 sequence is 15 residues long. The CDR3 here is CASSVGGQLNQPQHF. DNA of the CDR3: TGTGCCAGCAGCGTAGGGGGACAGCTTAATCAGCCCCAGCATTTT.

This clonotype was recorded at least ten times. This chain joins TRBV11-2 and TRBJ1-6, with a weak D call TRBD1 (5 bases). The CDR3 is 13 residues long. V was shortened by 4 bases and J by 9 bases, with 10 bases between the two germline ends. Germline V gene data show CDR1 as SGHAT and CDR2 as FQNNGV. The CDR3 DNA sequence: TGTGCCAGCAGCTCCCCAGGGTTTTCACCCCTCCACTTT. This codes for CASSSPGFSPLHF.

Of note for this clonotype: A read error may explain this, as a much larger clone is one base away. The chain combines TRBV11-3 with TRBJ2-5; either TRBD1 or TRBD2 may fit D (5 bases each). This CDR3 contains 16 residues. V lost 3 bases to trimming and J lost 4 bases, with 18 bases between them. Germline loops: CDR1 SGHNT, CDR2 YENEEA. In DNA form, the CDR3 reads TGTGCCAGCAGCTTTTCCCGGGACGGGGTTGCAGAGACCCAGTACTTC. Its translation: CASSFSRDGVAETQYF.

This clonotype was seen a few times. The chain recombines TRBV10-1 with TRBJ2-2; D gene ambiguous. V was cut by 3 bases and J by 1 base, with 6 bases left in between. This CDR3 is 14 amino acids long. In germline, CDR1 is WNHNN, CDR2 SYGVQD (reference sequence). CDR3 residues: CASSDHGNTGELFF. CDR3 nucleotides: TGCGCCAGCAGTGATCATGGGAACACCGGGGAGCTGTTTTTT.

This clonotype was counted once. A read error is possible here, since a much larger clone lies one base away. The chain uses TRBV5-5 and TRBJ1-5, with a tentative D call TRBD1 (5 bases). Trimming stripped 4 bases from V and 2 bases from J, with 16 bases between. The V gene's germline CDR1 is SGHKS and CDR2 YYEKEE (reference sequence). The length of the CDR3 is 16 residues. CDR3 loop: CASSNRRGGGNQPQHF. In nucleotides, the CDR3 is TGTGCCAGCAGCAACCGACGTGGAGGGGGCAATCAGCCCCAGCATTTT.

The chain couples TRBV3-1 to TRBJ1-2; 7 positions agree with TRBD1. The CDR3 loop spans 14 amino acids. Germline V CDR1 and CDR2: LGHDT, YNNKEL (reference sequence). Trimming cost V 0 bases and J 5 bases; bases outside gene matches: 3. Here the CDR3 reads CASSQDKQGYGYTF. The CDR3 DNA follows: TGTGCCAGCAGCCAAGATAAACAGGGGTATGGCTACACCTTC.

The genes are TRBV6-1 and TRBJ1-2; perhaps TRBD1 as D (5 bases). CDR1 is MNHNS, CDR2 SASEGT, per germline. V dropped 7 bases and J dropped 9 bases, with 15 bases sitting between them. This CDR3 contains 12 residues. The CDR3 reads CASMGQVESYTF. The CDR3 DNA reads TGTGCCAGCATGGGGCAGGTCGAGAGCTACACCTTC.

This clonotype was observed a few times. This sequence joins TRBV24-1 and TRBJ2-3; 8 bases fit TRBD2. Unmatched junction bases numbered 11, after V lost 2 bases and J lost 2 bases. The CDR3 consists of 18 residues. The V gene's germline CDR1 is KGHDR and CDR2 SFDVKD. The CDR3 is CATSDSGAAGDHTDTQYF. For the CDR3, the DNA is TGTGCCACCAGTGATTCGGGGGCAGCGGGGGACCACACAGATACGCAGTATTTT.

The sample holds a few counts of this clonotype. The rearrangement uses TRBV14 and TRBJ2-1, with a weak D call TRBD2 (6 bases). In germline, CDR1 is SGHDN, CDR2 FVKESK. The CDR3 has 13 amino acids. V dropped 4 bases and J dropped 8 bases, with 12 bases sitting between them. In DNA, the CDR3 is TGTGCCAGCAGCCTGGGAGGTGGCGATGAGCAGTTCTTC. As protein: CASSLGGGDEQFF. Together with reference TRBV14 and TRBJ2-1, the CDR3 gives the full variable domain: EAGVTQFPSHSVIEKGQTVTLRCDPISGHDNLYWYRRVMGKEIKFLLHFVKESKQDESGMPNNRFLAERTGGTYSTLKVQPAELEDSGVYFCASSLGGGDEQFFGPGTRLTVL.

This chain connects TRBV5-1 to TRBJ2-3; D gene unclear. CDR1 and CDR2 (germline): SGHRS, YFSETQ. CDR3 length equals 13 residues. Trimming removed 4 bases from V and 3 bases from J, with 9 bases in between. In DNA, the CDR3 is TGCGCCAGCAGCCCTGACCGGACAGATACGCAGTATTTT. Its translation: CASSPDRTDTQYF.

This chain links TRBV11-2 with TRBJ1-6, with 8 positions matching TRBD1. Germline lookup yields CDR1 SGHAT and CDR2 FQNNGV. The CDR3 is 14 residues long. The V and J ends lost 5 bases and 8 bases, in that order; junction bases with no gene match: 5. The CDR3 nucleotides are TGTGCCAGCAGCACCCGACAGGGGCATTCACCCCTCCACTTT. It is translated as CASSTRQGHSPLHF.

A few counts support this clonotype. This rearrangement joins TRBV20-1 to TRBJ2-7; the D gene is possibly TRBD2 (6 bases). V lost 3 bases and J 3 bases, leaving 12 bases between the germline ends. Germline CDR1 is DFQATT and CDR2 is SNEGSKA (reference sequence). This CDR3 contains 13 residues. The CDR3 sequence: CSARPGTRYEQYF. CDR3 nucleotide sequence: TGCAGTGCTAGGCCCGGGACTCGCTACGAGCAGTACTTC.